This TCR beta chain is from a study of identifying expanded T cells in peripheral blood. The CDR3 runs 15 residues. General observations from the study: Over two and four weeks, about 15 and 19 clones changed, versus 1.2 between replicates. Clone count variance between roughly two-week samples rose with total template count.

With regard to this clone: Its antigen remains unknown.

Sequencing used immunoSEQ multiplex PCR; TCRdb keeps in-frame clones, though not all of them. The repertoire holds roughly 75,000 clones, with almost 90% as singletons. The clonotype originates from a person aged 18-69 years in good health. V usage is TRBV21-1 and J usage is TRBJ2-7; no check of the table's D call, TRBD2, against the DNA was made. TRBV21-1 is a known pseudogene. The sequenced material came from blood. The CDR3 loop is CASSPRDCIAYEQYF. CDR3 DNA sequence: TGTGCCAGCAGCCCCCGGGACTGTATAGCCTACGAGCAGTACTTC.